This entry lists 31 T cell receptor beta chains sequenced from one sample in a study of blood T cell repertoires in COVID-19. Repertoires were generated with immunoSEQ multiplex PCR, while TCRdb's copy carries only in-frame clones and drops some. The table includes about 39,000 clones, roughly 82% detected once. Sequenced material: peripheral blood. The receptors here all came from a man aged 45-65 years with active or convalescent COVID-19.

This clone is medium-sized. The V call is TRBV7-9, the J call TRBJ1-1; 9 bases fit TRBD1. Germline V gene lookup returns CDR1 SEHNR and CDR2 FQNEAQ (reference sequence). V lost 4 bases to trimming and J lost 2 bases; unmatched junction nucleotides: 5. This CDR3 spans 15 amino acids. As DNA, the CDR3 is TGTGCCAGCAGCTCGGGACAGGGATTCAACACTGAAGCTTTCTTT. Translation: CASSSGQGFNTEAFF.

V and J are TRBV7-9 and TRBJ1-2, with a weak D call TRBD1 (5 bases). The CDR3 sequence is 14 residues long. Trimming shortened V by 3 bases and J by 1 base, and 9 bases separated the two germline ends. CDR1 is SEHNR and CDR2 is FQNEAQ in the germline V gene (reference sequence). The CDR3: CASSFGRVNYGYTF. The CDR3 nucleotides are TGTGCCAGCAGCTTCGGCAGGGTTAACTATGGCTACACCTTC.

V usage is TRBV11-1 and J usage is TRBJ2-2, with D unclear. Germline loops: CDR1 SGHAT, CDR2 FQDESV (reference sequence). V was shortened by 5 bases and J by 7 bases, with 14 bases between the two germline ends. This CDR3 spans 14 amino acids. The CDR3 DNA sequence: TGTGCCAGCAGCCCCCTAGGCCCCGGCGGGGAGCTGTTTTTT. Translating gives CASSPLGPGGELFF.

The rearrangement links TRBV6-5 to TRBJ2-3; weak D call: TRBD2 (6 bases). Between the trimmed V and J ends, which lost 3 bases and 6 bases, there was a span of 13 bases. Looked up from germline, CDR1 is MNHEY and CDR2 is SVGAGI. This CDR3 has 14 amino acids. The DNA for the CDR3 is TGTGCCAGCAGTTATGTAGCGGAGGGGGATACGCAGTATTTT. Its translation is CASSYVAEGDTQYF.

J is TRBJ2-2 and V is TRBV7-2; 7 bases are a match to TRBD1. CDR1 and CDR2 from the germline V gene are SGHTA and FQGNSA. The CDR3 totals 16 residues. The trim removed 4 bases at V and 6 bases at J, leaving 11 bases unmatched. The CDR3 reads CASSSRQGLLAGELFF. The CDR3 bases are TGTGCCAGCAGCTCCCGACAGGGTTTATTGGCCGGGGAGCTGTTTTTT. Based on the CDR3 plus reference TRBV7-2 and TRBJ2-2, the full variable domain is GAGVSQSPSNKVTEKGKDVELRCDPISGHTALYWYRQSLGQGLEFLIYFQGNSAPDKSGLPSDRFSAERTGGSVSTLTIQRTQQEDSAVYLCASSSRQGLLAGELFFGEGSRLTVL.

V usage is TRBV12-3 or TRBV12-4 and J usage is TRBJ1-2; D remains unclear. V shed 2 bases and J shed 4 bases, with 5 bases lying between them. The CDR3 is made up of 12 amino acids. The CDR3 DNA reads TGTGCCAGCAGTTTAACAGCCTATGGCTACACCTTC. Its protein product is CASSLTAYGYTF.

J is TRBJ2-7 and V is TRBV30, with a weak D call TRBD2 (5 bases). Germline lookup yields CDR1 GTSNPN and CDR2 SVGIG (reference sequence). This CDR3 is built from 11 residues. The V end was cut by 3 bases, the J end by 7 bases, with 10 bases between. CDR3 nucleotides: TGTGCCTGGAGCCTTCCGGGGGAGCAGTACTTC. Amino acids: CAWSLPGEQYF.

In its sample, this clone was seen once. The chain carries TRBV29-1 and TRBJ1-5; 10 bases align to TRBD1. J was trimmed by 0 bases and V by 1 base; bases with no gene match: 9. The CDR3 sequence is 18 residues long. The germline V gene encodes CDR1 SQVTM and CDR2 ANQGSEA. The CDR3, as DNA: TGCAGCGTTGAAGTCCCGGGACAGGGGATTAATAGCAATCAGCCCCAGCATTTT. It is translated as CSVEVPGQGINSNQPQHF.

This clone was recorded a few times. The rearrangement joins TRBV3-1 (or the pseudogene TRBV3-2) to TRBJ1-3; 7 nucleotides line up with TRBD1. J lost 4 bases, V lost 3 bases, and 0 bases had no gene match. CDR1 LGHDT and CDR2 YNNKEL come from the germline V gene (reference sequence). The CDR3 runs to 13 residues. CDR3 protein: CASSQTGGNTIYF. The CDR3 DNA reads as TGTGCCAGCAGCCAGACAGGGGGAAACACCATATATTTT.

This clone was detected a few times. The chain couples TRBV12-3 or TRBV12-4 to TRBJ2-7, with TRBD1 matching 8 bases. V lost 5 bases, J lost 6 bases, and 3 bases stayed unmatched. This CDR3 has 12 residues. CDR3 DNA sequence: TGTGCCAGCAGTCAAGACAGGGGCGAGCAGTACTTC. This sequence encodes CASSQDRGEQYF.

This chain connects TRBV27 to TRBJ1-4; D remains unclear. V lost 5 bases and J 0 bases, leaving 13 bases between the germline ends. CDR3 length: 16 residues. Germline-derived CDR1 and CDR2 are MNHEY and SMNVEV (reference sequence). The CDR3 bases are TGTGCCAGCAGTCGTGGAGGGAACCCAACTAATGAAAAACTGTTTTTT. Amino acids: CASSRGGNPTNEKLFF.

This sequence joins TRBV5-5 and TRBJ1-1, with D hard to call. The CDR3 totals 12 residues. From germline, CDR1 is SGHKS and CDR2 YYEKEE (reference sequence). Deletions cut 4 bases from V and 5 bases from J, with 9 bases between. This chain's CDR3 is CASSDTGTEAFF. The DNA for the CDR3 is TGTGCCAGCAGCGACACGGGAACTGAAGCTTTCTTT.

This chain connects TRBV7-6 to TRBJ1-6, with a possible D match to TRBD1 (5 bases). Germline loops: CDR1 SGHVS, CDR2 FNYEAQ. Trimming cost V 1 base and J 0 bases, with 10 bases left between them. The CDR3 extends over 17 amino acids. Here the CDR3 DNA reads TGTGCCAGCAGCTTAGGGGGGGGAAGCTCCTATAATTCACCCCTCCACTTT. This encodes CASSLGGGSSYNSPLHF.

The V and J genes are TRBV7-8 and TRBJ1-1, with D maybe TRBD1 (5 bases). The CDR3 contains 14 residues. Trimming left V 1 base short and J 1 base short, with 7 bases between. The germline V gene encodes CDR1 SGHVS and CDR2 FQNEAQ. The CDR3 region has the DNA TGTGCCAGCAGCTTAGGGCAGGGGAACACTGAAGCTTTCTTT. Translation gives CASSLGQGNTEAFF.

This clone has a single count. This sequence joins TRBV6-1 and TRBJ2-7; the D gene is possibly TRBD1 (5 bases). The CDR3 is 14 amino acids. Germline V gives CDR1 MNHNS, CDR2 SASEGT. V lost 3 bases, J lost 5 bases, and 14 bases lay in between. This CDR3 reads CASSDGAGWDEQYF. CDR3 bases: TGTGCCAGCAGTGATGGTGCAGGGTGGGACGAGCAGTACTTC.

Only a few counts were recorded for this clone. The V gene is TRBV3-1 (or the pseudogene TRBV3-2), the J gene TRBJ1-2; D is unclear. The ends were cut back, 0 bases at V and 2 bases at J, with 7 bases in the middle. CDR1 is LGHDT and CDR2 is YNNKEL in the germline V gene (reference sequence). The CDR3 is 14 residues long. As DNA, the CDR3 is TGTGCCAGCAGCCAAGAGTCGTTCAACTATGGCTACACCTTC. Residues: CASSQESFNYGYTF.

The chain couples TRBV7-2 to TRBJ1-5; D gene uncertain. The germline V gene has CDR1 SGHTA and CDR2 FQGNSA. Trimming cost V 5 bases and J 4 bases, with 12 bases left between them. The CDR3 contains 14 residues. Written as DNA, the CDR3 is TGTGCCAGCAGCGGGGTGGCGGGGAATCAGCCCCAGCATTTT. Its protein product is CASSGVAGNQPQHF.

The V call is TRBV2, the J call TRBJ2-2, with 16 bases lining up with TRBD2. V shed 7 bases, J shed 6 bases, and the junction held 14 bases outside the gene matches. The CDR3 has 19 residues. Germline V gene data show CDR1 as SNHLY and CDR2 as FYNNEI. The CDR3 sequence: CASTNNPGTSGGAPGELFF. The CDR3 DNA is TGTGCCAGCACCAACAATCCCGGGACTAGCGGGGGGGCTCCCGGGGAGCTGTTTTTT.

This clone was seen only once. CDR3 DNA: TGTGCCAGCAGCGTTGAGGACAGGGGTAATGAGCAGTTCTTC. This gives the protein CASSVEDRGNEQFF. The genes are TRBV9 and TRBJ2-1; TRBD1 aligns across 9 bases. The CDR3 spans 14 residues. The V gene end was trimmed by 2 bases and the J gene end by 7 bases; junction bases not matched to a gene: 4. Germline assignment: CDR1 SGDLS and CDR2 YYNGEE.

The rearrangement links TRBV5-5 to TRBJ2-5, with 7 positions matching TRBD1. Trimming cost V 0 bases and J 6 bases; bases outside gene matches: 8. This CDR3 has 15 residues. Per germline, CDR1 SGHKS and CDR2 YYEKEE (reference sequence). The DNA for the CDR3 is TGTGCCAGCAGCTTGGATCCAGGGGGTGACAAGACCCAGTACTTC. Translation gives CASSLDPGGDKTQYF.

This clone was seen only once. The chain links TRBV27 to TRBJ2-5, with 9 bases that match TRBD2. V was pared by 5 bases and J by 5 bases, with 9 bases of the junction left unmatched. Germline CDR1 and CDR2: MNHEY and SMNVEV (reference sequence). The CDR3 is 15 residues long. CDR3 loop: CASSRRGGGAETQYF. Here the CDR3 DNA reads TGTGCCAGCAGTAGACGTGGCGGGGGGGCCGAGACCCAGTACTTC.

The chain combines TRBV10-2 with TRBJ2-7, with 16 bases lining up with TRBD2. J lost 4 bases, V lost 4 bases, and 4 bases had no gene match. CDR1 and CDR2 from the germline V gene are WSHSY and SAAADI. The CDR3 consists of 16 residues. The CDR3 here is CASSAGTSGGAYEQYF. As DNA, the CDR3 is TGCGCCAGCAGTGCGGGGACTAGCGGGGGGGCTTACGAGCAGTACTTC.

The genes are TRBV7-2 and TRBJ2-7; 9 bases map to TRBD1. Germline values: CDR1 SGHTA, CDR2 FQGNSA. This CDR3 region has 14 residues. Unmatched junction bases numbered 4, after V lost 5 bases and J lost 2 bases. CDR3 DNA: TGTGCCAGCAGCCTCTGGACAGGGGCCTACGAGCAGTACTTC. Translating it yields CASSLWTGAYEQYF.

The V gene is TRBV5-6, the J gene TRBJ2-7; 7 positions match TRBD1. The CDR3 contains 14 residues. Germline values: CDR1 SGHDT, CDR2 YYEEEE. The V and J ends lost 0 bases and 2 bases, in that order; junction bases with no gene match: 2. The CDR3 region is CASSLGQGPYEQYF. CDR3 bases: TGTGCCAGCAGCTTGGGACAGGGTCCCTACGAGCAGTACTTC. The full variable domain, rest sourced from reference TRBV5-6 and TRBJ2-7, is DAGVTQSPTHLIKTRGQQVTLRCSPKSGHDTVSWYQQALGQGPQFIFQYYEEEERQRGNFPDRFSGHQFPNYSSELNVNALLLGDSALYLCASSLGQGPYEQYFGPGTRLTVT.

The chain carries TRBV10-2 and TRBJ1-5; D call uncertain. The germline V gene has CDR1 WSHSY and CDR2 SAAADI. V lost 7 bases to trimming and J lost 3 bases, with 13 bases between them. The CDR3 is made up of 14 amino acids. The CDR3 DNA reads TGCGCCAGCACCTCCTCCAGCGACAATCAGCCCCAGCATTTT. Its protein is CASTSSSDNQPQHF.

This clone is a singleton in its sample. V usage is TRBV5-4 and J usage is TRBJ1-2; 10 bases match TRBD1. Germline V gene sequence: CDR1 SGHNT, CDR2 YYREEE (reference sequence). The CDR3 has 14 amino acids. V was clipped by 4 bases and J by 6 bases; unmatched bases: 6. The DNA for the CDR3 is TGTGCCAGCAGCCCATTCGACAGGGGGCATGGCTACACCTTC. Amino acid sequence: CASSPFDRGHGYTF. Combining the CDR3 with reference TRBV5-4 and TRBJ1-2 gives the whole variable domain ETGVTQSPTHLIKTRGQQVTLRCSSQSGHNTVSWYQQALGQGPQFIFQYYREEENGRGNFPPRFSGLQFPNYSSELNVNALELDDSALYLCASSPFDRGHGYTFGSGTRLTVV.

The chain joins TRBV6-6 to TRBJ1-5; 8 bases are shared with TRBD1. The V gene end was trimmed by 0 bases and the J gene end by 6 bases; junction bases not matched to a gene: 7. CDR1 MNHNY and CDR2 SVGAGI come from the germline V gene (reference sequence). CDR3 size: 16 residues. The CDR3 DNA follows: TGTGCCAGCAGTTACTCGGACAGGGTCCACGGTCAGCCCCAGCATTTT. Translation: CASSYSDRVHGQPQHF.

V gene TRBV18 combines with J gene TRBJ1-3; 8 bases agree with TRBD1. Germline-derived CDR1 and CDR2 are KGHSH and LQKENI. V trimming: 3 bases; J trimming: 2 bases; junction bases outside the gene matches: 9. The CDR3 loop spans 17 amino acids. CDR3 DNA sequence: TGTGCCAGCTCACCCATTCCCGGACAGGGAACTGGAAACACCATATATTTT. Its protein is CASSPIPGQGTGNTIYF.

Points on this clone: Without the conserved terminal phenylalanine or tryptophan, this CDR3 likely stems from a read error. The DNA is omitted, as the CDR3 cannot be located on it reliably, and the CDR3 follows TCRdb's listing. The chain recombines TRBV6-4 with TRBJ1-2; no check of the table's D call, TRBD1, against the DNA was made. Termini included, the CDR3 measures 8 amino acids. The V gene's germline CDR1 is MRHNA and CDR2 SNTAGT. CDR3 sequence reads: CASKTGSI.

This chain connects TRBV5-1 to TRBJ1-1, with 11 bases matching TRBD1. The CDR3 spans 15 residues. Germline loops: CDR1 SGHRS, CDR2 YFSETQ. J lost 3 bases, V lost 7 bases, and 8 bases had no gene match. CDR3 in DNA: TGCGCCAGCTGGGACCCGGGACAGGGGGACACTGAAGCTTTCTTT. Amino acid sequence: CASWDPGQGDTEAFF.

This clone was observed a few times. The V and J genes are TRBV6-1 and TRBJ1-5; D ambiguous. The CDR3 has 16 residues. In germline, CDR1 is MNHNS, CDR2 SASEGT. The germline V and J ends were trimmed by 0 bases and 0 bases, with 9 bases remaining between them. CDR3 bases: TGTGCCAGCAGTGAAGCTGCAGGAAATAGCAATCAGCCCCAGCATTTT. It encodes CASSEAAGNSNQPQHF.